This entry lists 19 T cell receptor beta chains sequenced from one sample in a study of blood T cell repertoires in COVID-19. Produced via immunoSEQ multiplex PCR; TCRdb's table is partial and in-frame only. Of around 60,000 clones in the sample, 72% were seen once. The material sequenced was peripheral blood. All receptors derive from a woman in her 70s with COVID-19, enrolled during active disease.

This clone has just a few counts. The chain uses TRBV7-8 and TRBJ1-4; tentative D call: TRBD1 (5 bases). CDR3 length: 18 residues. CDR1 is SGHVS, CDR2 FQNEAQ, per germline. V gave up 1 base and J gave up 0 bases, with 15 bases separating them. The CDR3: CASSLGGGTFATNEKLFF. Written as DNA, the CDR3 is TGTGCCAGCAGCTTAGGGGGGGGGACGTTCGCAACTAATGAAAAACTGTTTTTT.

On this clone itself: This same CDR3 is encoded by further DNA sequences in the sample. The chain is built from TRBV6-5 and TRBJ1-1; unclear D gene. The length of the CDR3 is 14 residues. The germline V gene encodes CDR1 MNHEY and CDR2 SVGAGI. V was shortened by 0 bases and J by 1 base, with 6 bases between the two germline ends. CDR3 residues: CASSYSPGNTEAFF. The CDR3 DNA sequence: TGTGCCAGCAGTTACTCGCCAGGGAACACTGAAGCTTTCTTT.

The gene calls are TRBV19 and TRBJ1-1; D is possibly TRBD1 (6 bases). The length of the CDR3 is 14 residues. Germline V CDR1 and CDR2: LNHDA, SQIVND (reference sequence). V was shortened by 4 bases and J by 4 bases, with 13 bases between the two germline ends. Here the CDR3 reads CASSNAGVFTEAFF. The CDR3 DNA is TGTGCCAGTAGTAACGCAGGGGTATTCACTGAAGCTTTCTTT.

V is TRBV6-1 and J is TRBJ1-4, with a weak D call TRBD1 (6 bases). CDR1 MNHNS and CDR2 SASEGT come from the germline V gene. V was clipped by 5 bases and J by 7 bases, with 20 bases between them. The CDR3 loop spans 16 amino acids. The CDR3 reads CASSQGRGYITEKLFF. In nucleotides, the CDR3 is TGTGCCAGCAGTCAAGGCAGGGGATATATCACTGAAAAACTGTTTTTT.

The CDR3 region has the DNA TGTGCCAGCAGCTTAGCGGGAGGGGGCGATACGCAGTATTTT. Translating it yields CASSLAGGGDTQYF. The rearrangement uses TRBV11-2 and TRBJ2-3; D might be TRBD2 (8 bases). Germline-derived CDR1 and CDR2 are SGHAT and FQNNGV. The CDR3 sequence is 14 residues long. Trimming removed 1 base from V and 6 bases from J, with 11 bases in between.

This clone showed up just a few times. The chain carries TRBV21-1 and TRBJ2-7; the table's D call, TRBD2, has no DNA check behind it. TRBV21-1 is a documented pseudogene. This CDR3 region has 19 residues. The CDR3 DNA reads as TGTGCCAGCAGCAAAGAGGGGGAACCGGGGACTAAGGTTCTCTACGAGCAGTACGTC. Its translation is CASSKEGEPGTKVLYEQYV.

In this sample, this clone turned up once. The J gene is TRBJ2-7, the V gene TRBV5-5; D perhaps matches TRBD2 (6 bases). Germline CDR1 SGHKS, CDR2 YYEKEE (reference sequence). V was cut by 0 bases and J by 3 bases, with 16 bases left in between. There are 16 residues in the CDR3. The CDR3 DNA sequence: TGTGCCAGCAGCTTGGGGATGTGGGACTCCGACTACGAGCAGTACTTC. As protein: CASSLGMWDSDYEQYF.

This chain links TRBV5-4 with TRBJ2-3; D is unresolved. The CDR3 runs 15 residues. Germline values: CDR1 SGHNT, CDR2 YYREEE (reference sequence). Trimming stripped 2 bases from V and 4 bases from J, with 14 bases between. The CDR3 loop is CASSLDPKAADTQYF. For the CDR3, the DNA is TGTGCCAGCAGCTTAGACCCGAAGGCGGCAGATACGCAGTATTTT.

The rearrangement joins TRBV5-6 to TRBJ2-7; 8 bases line up with TRBD1. CDR1 and CDR2 (germline): SGHDT, YYEEEE. V trimming: 1 base; J trimming: 4 bases; junction bases outside the gene matches: 4. This CDR3 has 14 amino acids. The CDR3, as DNA: TGTGCCAGCAGCTTGAGGACAGGGCTTTACGAGCAGTACTTC. It encodes CASSLRTGLYEQYF.

This clone was observed a handful of times. The chain links TRBV3-1 (or the pseudogene TRBV3-2) to TRBJ1-2, with 9 bases aligning to TRBD1. J gave up 5 bases and V 6 bases, and 13 bases lay outside the gene matches. The CDR3 has 16 residues. The germline gives CDR1 LGHDT, CDR2 YNNKEL (reference sequence). The DNA of the CDR3 is TGTGCCAGCAGTCGCGGGAGTGGGACAGGGAGTTATGGCTACACCTTC. Protein product: CASSRGSGTGSYGYTF.

The chain links TRBV6-5 to TRBJ2-7, with a weak D call TRBD1 (5 bases). CDR1 is MNHEY, CDR2 SVGAGI, per germline. Trimming took off 4 bases at V and 5 bases at J, with 21 bases between the two ends. The CDR3 covers 16 residues. The CDR3: CASSSTSRTLGNEQYF. CDR3 nucleotide sequence: TGTGCCAGCAGTTCAACCTCCAGGACATTAGGGAACGAGCAGTACTTC.

This clone was counted between two and nine times. The J gene is TRBJ1-2, the V gene TRBV7-9, with 7 bases that match TRBD1. Germline lookup yields CDR1 SEHNR and CDR2 FQNEAQ (reference sequence). The V gene end was trimmed by 6 bases and the J gene end by 7 bases; junction bases not matched to a gene: 5. This CDR3 is 12 amino acids long. The CDR3 DNA reads TGTGCCAGCAGGGGGACAGACAGTGGCTACACCTTC. This codes for CASRGTDSGYTF.

The chain joins TRBV6-4 to TRBJ2-3; 7 nucleotides agree with TRBD2. Trimming removed 8 bases from V and 2 bases from J; junction bases left unmatched: 7. From germline, CDR1 is MRHNA and CDR2 SNTAGT. The CDR3 totals 14 residues. The CDR3: CASSGGGPTDTQYF. CDR3 DNA sequence: TGTGCCAGCTCGGGGGGAGGGCCCACAGATACGCAGTATTTT.

The chain has TRBV19 and TRBJ2-3; 11 bases line up with TRBD2. After removal of 3 bases from V and 0 bases from J, the junction contained 5 bases not matched to a gene. This CDR3 has 17 residues. The V gene's germline CDR1 is LNHDA and CDR2 SQIVND (reference sequence). This CDR3 reads CASSIGTSGASTDTQYF. In DNA, the CDR3 is TGTGCCAGTAGTATCGGGACTAGCGGAGCTAGCACAGATACGCAGTATTTT.

This clone has only one observation. V and J are TRBV3-1 (or the pseudogene TRBV3-2) and TRBJ1-1, with a tentative D call TRBD1 (6 bases). With 1 base removed from V and 8 bases from J, the gap between germline ends came to 11 bases. Per germline, CDR1 LGHDT and CDR2 YNNKEL (reference sequence). The CDR3 has 13 residues. The CDR3 reads CASSQAPGAEAFF. CDR3 nucleotides: TGTGCCAGCAGCCAAGCACCAGGGGCGGAAGCTTTCTTT.

This chain connects TRBV5-1 to TRBJ1-4; a possible D gene is TRBD1 (6 bases). V was pared by 7 bases and J by 4 bases, with 11 bases between. In germline, CDR1 is SGHRS, CDR2 YFSETQ. The CDR3 length is 13 residues. In DNA form, the CDR3 reads TGCGCCAGCCAAAGACAGGTTAATGAAAAACTGTTTTTT. Its protein product is CASQRQVNEKLFF.

The V and J genes are TRBV5-4 and TRBJ2-3; D remains unclear. Germline CDR1 is SGHNT and CDR2 is YYREEE (reference sequence). The CDR3 is 15 residues long. The V end lost 3 bases, the J end lost 0 bases, and 11 bases lay between the germline ends. CDR3 bases: TGTGCCAGCAGCTCCTATGGTGCCAGCACAGATACGCAGTATTTT. Translating gives CASSSYGASTDTQYF. The full variable domain, in which reference TRBV5-4 and TRBJ2-3 provide the parts outside the CDR3, is ETGVTQSPTHLIKTRGQQVTLRCSSQSGHNTVSWYQQALGQGPQFIFQYYREEENGRGNFPPRFSGLQFPNYSSELNVNALELDDSALYLCASSSYGASTDTQYFGPGTRLTVL.

This clone was detected only once. This chain joins TRBV2 and TRBJ2-7; TRBD1 matches 9 bases. J gave up 4 bases and V 7 bases, and 5 bases lay outside the gene matches. CDR1 is SNHLY and CDR2 is FYNNEI in the germline V gene. This CDR3 spans 13 amino acids. The CDR3 bases are TGTGCCAGCAAATGGGACAGGGTGTACGAGCAGTACTTC. Protein product: CASKWDRVYEQYF. The full variable domain, with the rest looked up from reference TRBV2 and TRBJ2-7, is EPEVTQTPSHQVTQMGQEVILRCVPISNHLYFYWYRQILGQKVEFLVSFYNNEISEKSEIFDDQFSVERPDGSNFTLKIRSTKLEDSAMYFCASKWDRVYEQYFGPGTRLTVT.

V usage is TRBV7-9 and J usage is TRBJ1-3; D gene unclear. Germline V gives CDR1 SEHNR, CDR2 FQNEAQ (reference sequence). Trimming removed 4 bases from V and 0 bases from J, with 10 bases in between. The CDR3 contains 15 residues. This CDR3 reads CASSSGRISGNTIYF. The DNA for the CDR3 is TGTGCCAGCAGCTCAGGCCGGATCTCTGGAAACACCATATATTTT.